The rows below give T cell receptor beta chains drawn from one sample of a study of regulatory T cells in long-lasting Graves disease. TCRdb processed the multiplex PCR reads anew with MiXCR; each CDR3 protein has one entry. The sample shows a few hundred thousand distinct CDR3 sequences, roughly a quarter of them seen only once. Source: peripheral blood mononuclear cells (PBMCs), taken when the disease was refractory, from a patient treated with antithyroid drugs. Receptors originate from a female donor with Graves disease. Each CDR3 is given with its conserved first and last residue. The order of the fields is clone size, J gene, D gene, V gene, CDR3 DNA, CDR3 protein. A D gene is named only where the DNA matches it firmly. The size field is filled for only some rows; it gives once, few, many or a size class.

size: few
J: TRBJ1-1
D: TRBD1
V: TRBV5-1
DNA: TGCGCCAGCAGCTTAACAGGGGTACCGAACACTGAAGCTTTCTTT
CDR3: CASSLTGVPNTEAFF

size: few
J: TRBJ1-2
D: TRBD1
V: TRBV7-9
DNA: TGTGCCAGCAGCCCAAGGGACAGGGCGGGCTATGGCTACACCTTC
CDR3: CASSPRDRAGYGYTF

size: few
J: TRBJ2-2
D: TRBD1
V: TRBV5-1
DNA: TGCGCCAGCAGCTCTGACAGGGGATACACCGGGGAGCTGTTTTTT
CDR3: CASSSDRGYTGELFF

size: many
J: TRBJ1-2
D: -
V: TRBV24-1
DNA: TGTGCCACCAGTGATACTGTTAACTATGGCTACACCTTC
CDR3: CATSDTVNYGYTF

size: -
J: TRBJ1-4
D: TRBD1
V: TRBV5-1
DNA: TGCGCCAGCAGCCTGGGACAGGGAATGAGTGAAAAACTGTTTTTT
CDR3: CASSLGQGMSEKLFF

size: many
J: TRBJ2-5
D: -
V: TRBV11-2
DNA: TGTGCCAGCAGCTTTTTCATCCAAGAGACCCAGTACTTC
CDR3: CASSFFIQETQYF

size: -
J: TRBJ2-7
D: -
V: TRBV25-1
DNA: TGTGCCAGCAGTAGGGCGCTGTCGGGGGAGCAGTACTTC
CDR3: CASSRALSGEQYF

size: many
J: TRBJ1-1
D: -
V: TRBV28
DNA: TGTGCCAGCAGTTTAGGGGGGATAGCTTTCTTT
CDR3: CASSLGGIAFF

size: few
J: TRBJ2-5
D: TRBD2
V: TRBV29-1
DNA: TGCAGCGCTAACGGACTAGCGGGAGATTTGGAGACCCAGTACTTC
CDR3: CSANGLAGDLETQYF

size: few
J: TRBJ2-7
D: TRBD2
V: TRBV15
DNA: TGTGCCACCAGCAGAGATCTAGCGGGAAGGGAGCAGTACTTC
CDR3: CATSRDLAGREQYF

size: few
J: TRBJ1-2
D: -
V: TRBV12-3/TRBV12-4
DNA: TGTGCCAGCAGTGCAGGGCTCTACTATGGCTACACCTTC
CDR3: CASSAGLYYGYTF

size: -
J: TRBJ1-1
D: -
V: TRBV2
DNA: TGTGCCAGCTGCGTTGGCCGGGCTATGGGGTCCGCTGAAGCTTTCTTT
CDR3: CASCVGRAMGSAEAFF

size: few
J: TRBJ1-2
D: TRBD1
V: TRBV5-1
DNA: TGCGCCAGCAGCCTCGACGGGCGACAGGGGACCTACACCTTC
CDR3: CASSLDGRQGTYTF

size: -
J: TRBJ2-2
D: -
V: TRBV11-3
DNA: TGTGCCAGCAGCCCGTCCGGGACATCCAACACCGGGGAGCTGTTTTTT
CDR3: CASSPSGTSNTGELFF

size: -
J: TRBJ1-1
D: -
V: TRBV10-3
DNA: TGTGCCATCAGTACCCGGGGAGCGAACACTGAAGCTTTCTTT
CDR3: CAISTRGANTEAFF